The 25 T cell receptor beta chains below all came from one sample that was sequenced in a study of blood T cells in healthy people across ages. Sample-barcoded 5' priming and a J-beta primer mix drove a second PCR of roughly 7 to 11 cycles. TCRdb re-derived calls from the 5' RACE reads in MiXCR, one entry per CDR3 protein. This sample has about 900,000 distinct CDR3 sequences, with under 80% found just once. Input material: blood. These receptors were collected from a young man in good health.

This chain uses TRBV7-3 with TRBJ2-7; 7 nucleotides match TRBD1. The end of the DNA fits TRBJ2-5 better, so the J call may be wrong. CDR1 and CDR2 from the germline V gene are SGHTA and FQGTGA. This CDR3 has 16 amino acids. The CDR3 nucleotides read TGTGCCAGCAGCATTGGGACAGTGGGGACCCAGGAGACCCAGTACTTC. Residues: CASSIGTVGTQETQYF.

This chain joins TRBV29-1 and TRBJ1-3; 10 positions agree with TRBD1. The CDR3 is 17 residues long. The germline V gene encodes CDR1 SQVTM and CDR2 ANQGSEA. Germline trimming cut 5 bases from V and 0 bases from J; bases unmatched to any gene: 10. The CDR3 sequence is CSVSPGTGDSSGNTIYF. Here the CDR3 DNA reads TGCAGCGTTTCTCCCGGGACAGGGGACTCCTCTGGAAACACCATATATTTT. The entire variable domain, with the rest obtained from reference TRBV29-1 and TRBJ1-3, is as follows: SAVISQKPSRDICQRGTSLTIQCQVDSQVTMMFWYRQQPGQSLTLIATANQGSEATYESGFVIDKFPISRPNLTFSTLTVSNMSPEDSSIYLCSVSPGTGDSSGNTIYFGEGSWLTVV.

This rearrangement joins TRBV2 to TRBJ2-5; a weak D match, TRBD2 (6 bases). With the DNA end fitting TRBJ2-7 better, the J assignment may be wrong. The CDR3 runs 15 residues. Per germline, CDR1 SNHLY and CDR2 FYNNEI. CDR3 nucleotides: TGTGCCAGCACTAAAGAGGAGGGTTCGACCTACGAGCAGTACTTC. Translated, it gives CASTKEEGSTYEQYF.

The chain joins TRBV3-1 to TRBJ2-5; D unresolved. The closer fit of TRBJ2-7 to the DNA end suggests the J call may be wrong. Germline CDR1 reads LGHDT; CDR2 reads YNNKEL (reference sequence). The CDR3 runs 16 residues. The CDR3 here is CASSSHWEGSPYEQYF. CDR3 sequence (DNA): TGTGCCAGCAGCTCTCACTGGGAAGGGTCCCCCTACGAGCAGTACTTC.

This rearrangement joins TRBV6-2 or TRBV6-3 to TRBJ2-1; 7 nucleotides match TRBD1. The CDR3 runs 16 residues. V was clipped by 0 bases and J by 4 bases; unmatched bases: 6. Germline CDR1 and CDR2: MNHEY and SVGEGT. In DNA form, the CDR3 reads TGTGCCAGCAGTTACTCGCTCCGGGACAGATACAATGAGCAGTTCTTC. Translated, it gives CASSYSLRDRYNEQFF.

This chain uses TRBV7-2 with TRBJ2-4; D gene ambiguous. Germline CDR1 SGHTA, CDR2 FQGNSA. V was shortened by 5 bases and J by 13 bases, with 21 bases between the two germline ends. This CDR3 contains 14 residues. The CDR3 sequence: CASSLLQLTTTQYF. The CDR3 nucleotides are TGTGCCAGCAGCCTCCTTCAGTTAACAACCACCCAGTACTTC.

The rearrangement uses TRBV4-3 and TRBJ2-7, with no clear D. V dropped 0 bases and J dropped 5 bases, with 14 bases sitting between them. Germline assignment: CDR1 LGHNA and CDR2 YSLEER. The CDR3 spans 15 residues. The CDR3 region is CASSQETATGHEQYF. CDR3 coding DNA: TGCGCCAGCAGCCAAGAAACCGCCACGGGCCACGAGCAGTACTTC.

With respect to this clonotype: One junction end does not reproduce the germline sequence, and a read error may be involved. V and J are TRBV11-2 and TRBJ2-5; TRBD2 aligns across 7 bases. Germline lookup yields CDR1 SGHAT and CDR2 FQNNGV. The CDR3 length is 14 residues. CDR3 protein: CASISGTTQETQYF. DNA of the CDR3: TGCGCCAGCATCTCCGGGACTACTCAAGAGACCCAGTACTTC.

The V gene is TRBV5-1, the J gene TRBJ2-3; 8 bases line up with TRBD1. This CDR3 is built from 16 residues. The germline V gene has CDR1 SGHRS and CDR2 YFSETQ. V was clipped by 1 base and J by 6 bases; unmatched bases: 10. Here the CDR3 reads CASSLLQGVNRDTQYF. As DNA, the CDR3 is TGCGCCAGCAGCTTGTTACAGGGGGTTAATAGGGATACGCAGTATTTT.

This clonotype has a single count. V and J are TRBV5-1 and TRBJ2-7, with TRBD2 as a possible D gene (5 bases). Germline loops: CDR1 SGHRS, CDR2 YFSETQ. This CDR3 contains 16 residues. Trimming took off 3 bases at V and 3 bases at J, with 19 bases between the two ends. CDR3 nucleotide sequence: TGCGCCAGCAGCTCATCCGGGCGGTCCGGGAACTACGAGCAGTACTTC. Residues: CASSSSGRSGNYEQYF.

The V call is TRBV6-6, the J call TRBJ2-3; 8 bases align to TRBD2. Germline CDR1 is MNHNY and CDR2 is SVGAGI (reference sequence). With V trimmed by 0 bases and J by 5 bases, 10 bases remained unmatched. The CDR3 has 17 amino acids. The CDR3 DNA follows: TGTGCCAGCAGTTACTCGGGGACGGGGGGGCCCGGAGATACGCAGTATTTT. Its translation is CASSYSGTGGPGDTQYF.

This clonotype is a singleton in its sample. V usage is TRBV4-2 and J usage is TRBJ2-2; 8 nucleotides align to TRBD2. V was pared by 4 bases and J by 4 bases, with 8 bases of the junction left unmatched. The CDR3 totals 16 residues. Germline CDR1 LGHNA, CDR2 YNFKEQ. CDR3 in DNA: TGTGCCAGCAGCCCCGGACTAGCCTCGGGCACCGGGGAGCTGTTTTTT. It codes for CASSPGLASGTGELFF.

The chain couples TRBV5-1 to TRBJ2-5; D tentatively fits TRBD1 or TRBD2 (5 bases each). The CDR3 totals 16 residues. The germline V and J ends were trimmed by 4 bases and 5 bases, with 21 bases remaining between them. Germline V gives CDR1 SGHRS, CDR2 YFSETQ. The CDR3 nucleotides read TGCGCCAGCAGCGAGGGGAGCACACCGACGAGTGAGACCCAGTACTTC. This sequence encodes CASSEGSTPTSETQYF. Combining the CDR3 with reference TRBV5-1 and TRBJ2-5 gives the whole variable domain KAGVTQTPRYLIKTRGQQVTLSCSPISGHRSVSWYQQTPGQGLQFLFEYFSETQRNKGNFPGRFSGRQFSNSRSEMNVSTLELGDSALYLCASSEGSTPTSETQYFGPGTRLLVL.

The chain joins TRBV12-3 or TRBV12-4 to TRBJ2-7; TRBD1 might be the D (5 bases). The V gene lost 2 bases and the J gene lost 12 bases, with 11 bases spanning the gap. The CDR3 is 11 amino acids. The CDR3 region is CASSLQGPLYF. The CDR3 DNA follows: TGTGCCAGCAGTTTACAGGGCCCCCTGTACTTC.

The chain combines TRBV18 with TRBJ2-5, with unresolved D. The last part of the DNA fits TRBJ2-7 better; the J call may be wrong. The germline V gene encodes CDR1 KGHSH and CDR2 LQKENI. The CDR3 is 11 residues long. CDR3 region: CASSPNSEQYF. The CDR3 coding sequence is TGTGCCAGCTCACCAAACAGCGAGCAGTACTTC.

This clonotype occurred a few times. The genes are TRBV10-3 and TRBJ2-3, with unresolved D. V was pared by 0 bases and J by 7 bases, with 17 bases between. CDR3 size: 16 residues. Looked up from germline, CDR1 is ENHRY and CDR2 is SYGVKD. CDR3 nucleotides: TGTGCCATCAGTGAGTCCGGACCCCAAATGGTCCATACGCAGTATTTT. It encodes CAISESGPQMVHTQYF.

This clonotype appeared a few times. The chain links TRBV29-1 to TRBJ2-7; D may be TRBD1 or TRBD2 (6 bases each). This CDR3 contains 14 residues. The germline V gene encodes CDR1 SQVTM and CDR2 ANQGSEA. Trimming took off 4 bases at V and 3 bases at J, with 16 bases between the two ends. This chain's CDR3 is CSVVSQGRLYEQYF. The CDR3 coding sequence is TGCAGCGTTGTAAGTCAGGGGAGGCTCTACGAGCAGTACTTC.

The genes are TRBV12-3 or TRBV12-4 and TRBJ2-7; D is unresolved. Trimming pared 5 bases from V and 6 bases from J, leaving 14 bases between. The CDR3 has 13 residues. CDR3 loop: CASSIVGAGEQYF. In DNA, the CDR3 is TGTGCCAGCAGTATAGTCGGAGCAGGCGAGCAGTACTTC.

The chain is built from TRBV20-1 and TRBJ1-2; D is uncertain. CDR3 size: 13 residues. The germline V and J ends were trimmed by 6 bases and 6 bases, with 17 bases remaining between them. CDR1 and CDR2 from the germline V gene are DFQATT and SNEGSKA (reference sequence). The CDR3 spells CSANFRSPHGYTF. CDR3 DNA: TGCAGTGCCAACTTCAGGAGTCCCCATGGCTACACCTTC.

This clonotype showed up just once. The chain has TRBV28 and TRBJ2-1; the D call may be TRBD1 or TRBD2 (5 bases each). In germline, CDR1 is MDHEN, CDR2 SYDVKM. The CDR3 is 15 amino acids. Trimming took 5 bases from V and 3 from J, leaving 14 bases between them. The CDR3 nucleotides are TGTGCCAGCAGTCCAGGGTTCGAGGGCTACAATGAGCAGTTCTTC. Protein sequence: CASSPGFEGYNEQFF. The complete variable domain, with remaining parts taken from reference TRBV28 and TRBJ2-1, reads DVKVTQSSRYLVKRTGEKVFLECVQDMDHENMFWYRQDPGLGLRLIYFSYDVKMKEKGDIPEGYSVSREKKERFSLILESASTNQTSMYLCASSPGFEGYNEQFFGPGTRLTVL.

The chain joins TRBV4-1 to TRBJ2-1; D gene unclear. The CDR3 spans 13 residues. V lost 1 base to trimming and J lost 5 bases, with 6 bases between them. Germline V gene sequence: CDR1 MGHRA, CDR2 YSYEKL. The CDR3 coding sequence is TGCGCCAGCAGCCAAGGCCATCACAATGAGCAGTTCTTC. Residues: CASSQGHHNEQFF.

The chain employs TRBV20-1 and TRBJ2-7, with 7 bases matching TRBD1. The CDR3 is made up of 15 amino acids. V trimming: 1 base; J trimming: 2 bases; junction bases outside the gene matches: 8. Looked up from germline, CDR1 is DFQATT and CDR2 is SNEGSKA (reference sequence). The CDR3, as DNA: TGCAGTGCTAGAGCCCCGGGGACAGAAGCCTACGAGCAGTACTTC. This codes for CSARAPGTEAYEQYF.

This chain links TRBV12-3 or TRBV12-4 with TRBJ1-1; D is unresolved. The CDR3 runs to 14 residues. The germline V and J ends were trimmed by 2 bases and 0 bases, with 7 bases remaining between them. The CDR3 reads CASSLTRMNTEAFF. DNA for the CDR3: TGTGCCAGCAGTTTAACTCGAATGAACACTGAAGCTTTCTTT.

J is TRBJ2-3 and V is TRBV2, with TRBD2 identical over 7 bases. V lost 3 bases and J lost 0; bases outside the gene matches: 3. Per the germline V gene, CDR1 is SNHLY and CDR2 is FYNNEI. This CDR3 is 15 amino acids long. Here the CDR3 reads CASSEASGSTDTQYF. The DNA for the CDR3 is TGTGCCAGCAGTGAGGCTAGCGGCAGCACAGATACGCAGTATTTT.

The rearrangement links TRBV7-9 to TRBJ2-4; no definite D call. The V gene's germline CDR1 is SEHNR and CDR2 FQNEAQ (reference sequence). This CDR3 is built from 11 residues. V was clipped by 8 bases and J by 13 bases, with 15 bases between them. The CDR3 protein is CASALGALQYF. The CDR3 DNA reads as TGTGCCAGCGCCCTCGGAGCTCTCCAGTACTTC.